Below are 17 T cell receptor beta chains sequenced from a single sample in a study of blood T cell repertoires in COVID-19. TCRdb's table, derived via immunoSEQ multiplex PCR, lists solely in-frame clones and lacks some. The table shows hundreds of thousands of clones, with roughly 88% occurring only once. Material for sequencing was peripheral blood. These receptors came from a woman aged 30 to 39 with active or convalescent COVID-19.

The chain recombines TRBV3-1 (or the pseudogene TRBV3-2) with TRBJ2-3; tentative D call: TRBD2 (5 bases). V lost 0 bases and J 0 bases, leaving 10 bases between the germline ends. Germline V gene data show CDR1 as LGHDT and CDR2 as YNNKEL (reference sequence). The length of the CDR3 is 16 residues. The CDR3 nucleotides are TGTGCCAGCAGCCAAGACGGGCTAGCTAGCACAGATACGCAGTATTTT. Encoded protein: CASSQDGLASTDTQYF.

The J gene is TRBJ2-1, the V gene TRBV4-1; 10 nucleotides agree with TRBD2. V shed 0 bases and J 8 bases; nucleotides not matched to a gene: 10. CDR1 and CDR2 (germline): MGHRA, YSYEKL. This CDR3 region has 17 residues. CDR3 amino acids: CASSQDRASGSRHEQFF. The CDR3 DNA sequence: TGCGCCAGCAGCCAAGATCGGGCTAGCGGGAGTAGACATGAGCAGTTCTTC.

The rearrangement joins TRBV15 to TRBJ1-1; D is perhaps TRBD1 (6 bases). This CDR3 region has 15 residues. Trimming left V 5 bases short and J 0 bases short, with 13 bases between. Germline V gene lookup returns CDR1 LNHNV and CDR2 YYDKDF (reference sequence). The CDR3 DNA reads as TGTGCCACCAGCGGAAGGACAGACATGAACACTGAAGCTTTCTTT. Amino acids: CATSGRTDMNTEAFF.

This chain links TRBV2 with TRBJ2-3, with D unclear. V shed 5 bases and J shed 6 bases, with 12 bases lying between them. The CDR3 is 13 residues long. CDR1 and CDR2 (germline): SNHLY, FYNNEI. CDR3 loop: CASSPTAGDTQYF. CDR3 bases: TGTGCCAGCAGTCCTACGGCCGGGGATACGCAGTATTTT. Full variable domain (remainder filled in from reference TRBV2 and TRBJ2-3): EPEVTQTPSHQVTQMGQEVILRCVPISNHLYFYWYRQILGQKVEFLVSFYNNEISEKSEIFDDQFSVERPDGSNFTLKIRSTKLEDSAMYFCASSPTAGDTQYFGPGTRLTVL.

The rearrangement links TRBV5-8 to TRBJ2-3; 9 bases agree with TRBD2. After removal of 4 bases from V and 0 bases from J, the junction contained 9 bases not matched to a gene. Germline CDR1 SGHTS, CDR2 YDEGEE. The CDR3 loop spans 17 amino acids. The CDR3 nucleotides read TGTGCCAGCAGCCCGGCGCTAGCGGGGTATAGCACAGATACGCAGTATTTT. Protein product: CASSPALAGYSTDTQYF.

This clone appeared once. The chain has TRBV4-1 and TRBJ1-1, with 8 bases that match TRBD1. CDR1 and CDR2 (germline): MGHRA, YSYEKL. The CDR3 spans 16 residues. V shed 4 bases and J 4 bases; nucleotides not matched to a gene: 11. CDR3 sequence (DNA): TGCGCCAGCAGCCCTGCGACAGGGGTGCTTGGCACTGAAGCTTTCTTT. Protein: CASSPATGVLGTEAFF.

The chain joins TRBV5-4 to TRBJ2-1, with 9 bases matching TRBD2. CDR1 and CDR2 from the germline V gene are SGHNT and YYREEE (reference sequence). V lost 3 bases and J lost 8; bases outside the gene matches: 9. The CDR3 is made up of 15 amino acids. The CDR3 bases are TGTGCCAGCAGCTCCACTCGCGGGGGGGCCTATGAGCAGTTCTTC. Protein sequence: CASSSTRGGAYEQFF.

The CDR3 sequence is CASSPQGAGGSTDTQYF. In nucleotides, the CDR3 is TGTGCCAGCAGCCCCCAGGGGGCGGGGGGGAGCACAGATACGCAGTATTTT. The chain combines TRBV3-1 (or the pseudogene TRBV3-2) with TRBJ2-3; a weak D match, TRBD2 (9 bases). The length of the CDR3 is 17 residues. Germline V CDR1 and CDR2: LGHDT, YNNKEL (reference sequence). V was clipped by 4 bases and J by 0 bases, with 17 bases between them.

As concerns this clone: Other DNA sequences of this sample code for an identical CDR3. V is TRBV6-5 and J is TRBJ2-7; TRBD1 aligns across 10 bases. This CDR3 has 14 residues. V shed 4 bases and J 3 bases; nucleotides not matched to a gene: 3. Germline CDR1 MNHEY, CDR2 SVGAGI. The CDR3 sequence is CASSSRDRGYEQYF. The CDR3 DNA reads TGTGCCAGCAGTTCGAGGGACAGGGGCTACGAGCAGTACTTC.

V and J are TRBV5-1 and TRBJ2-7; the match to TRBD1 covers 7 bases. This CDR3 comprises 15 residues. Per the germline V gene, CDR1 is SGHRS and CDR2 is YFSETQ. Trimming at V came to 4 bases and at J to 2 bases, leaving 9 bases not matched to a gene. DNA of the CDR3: TGCGCCAGCAGCATTCCCGGGACAGAAGCCTACGAGCAGTACTTC. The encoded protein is CASSIPGTEAYEQYF.

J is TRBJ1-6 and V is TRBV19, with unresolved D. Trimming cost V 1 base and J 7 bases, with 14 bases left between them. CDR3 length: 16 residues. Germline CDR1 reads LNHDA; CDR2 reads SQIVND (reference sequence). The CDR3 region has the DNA TGTGCCAGTAGTATAGCGTCCGTGAGATCCAATTCACCCCTCCACTTT. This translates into CASSIASVRSNSPLHF.

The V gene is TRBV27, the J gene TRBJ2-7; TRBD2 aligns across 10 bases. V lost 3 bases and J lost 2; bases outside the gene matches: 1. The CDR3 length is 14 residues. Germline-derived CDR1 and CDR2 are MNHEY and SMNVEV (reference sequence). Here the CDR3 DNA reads TGTGCCAGCAGTTTTACTAGCGGGACCTACGAGCAGTACTTC. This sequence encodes CASSFTSGTYEQYF.

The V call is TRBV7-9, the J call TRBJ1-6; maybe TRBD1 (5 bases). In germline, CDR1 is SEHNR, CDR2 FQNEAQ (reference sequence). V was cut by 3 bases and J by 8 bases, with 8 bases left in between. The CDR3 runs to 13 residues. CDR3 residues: CASSFTGDSPLHF. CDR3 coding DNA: TGTGCCAGCAGCTTTACAGGAGATTCACCCCTCCACTTT. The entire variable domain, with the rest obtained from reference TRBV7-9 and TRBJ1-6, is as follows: DTGVSQNPRHKITKRGQNVTFRCDPISEHNRLYWYRQTLGQGPEFLTYFQNEAQLEKSRLLSDRFSAERPKGSFSTLEIQRTEQGDSAMYLCASSFTGDSPLHFGNGTRLTVT.

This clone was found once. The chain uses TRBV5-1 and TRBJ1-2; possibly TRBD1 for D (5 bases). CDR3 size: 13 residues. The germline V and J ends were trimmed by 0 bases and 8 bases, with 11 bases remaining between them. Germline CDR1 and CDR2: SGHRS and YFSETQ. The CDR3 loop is CASSLVEGEGYTF. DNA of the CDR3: TGCGCCAGCAGCTTGGTTGAAGGGGAAGGCTACACCTTC.

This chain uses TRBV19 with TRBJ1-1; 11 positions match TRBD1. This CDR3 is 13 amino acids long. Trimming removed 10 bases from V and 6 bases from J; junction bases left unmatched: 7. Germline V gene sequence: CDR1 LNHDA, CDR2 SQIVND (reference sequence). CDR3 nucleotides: TGTGCCACCGCGGACAGGGGGCTGGCTGAAGCTTTCTTT. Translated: CATADRGLAEAFF.

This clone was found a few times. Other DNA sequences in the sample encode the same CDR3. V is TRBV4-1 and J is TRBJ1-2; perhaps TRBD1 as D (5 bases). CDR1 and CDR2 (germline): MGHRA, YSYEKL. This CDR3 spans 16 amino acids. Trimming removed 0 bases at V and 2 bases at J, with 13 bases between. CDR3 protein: CASSQDLGVLNYGYTF. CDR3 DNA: TGCGCCAGCAGCCAAGATCTAGGGGTCCTCAACTATGGCTACACCTTC.

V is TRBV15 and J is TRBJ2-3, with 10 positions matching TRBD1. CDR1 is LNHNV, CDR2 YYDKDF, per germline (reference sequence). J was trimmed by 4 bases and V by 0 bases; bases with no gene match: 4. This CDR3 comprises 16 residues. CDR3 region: CATSRDRDRGPDTQYF. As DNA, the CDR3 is TGTGCCACCAGCAGAGATCGGGACAGGGGACCAGATACGCAGTATTTT.